The 9 T cell receptor beta chains below were found in one sample sequenced in a study of blood T cells in healthy people across ages. A sample-barcoded 5' primer and a J-beta primer mix were used in a second PCR of roughly 6 to 11 cycles. TCRdb used MiXCR to reprocess the 5' RACE reads, holding one entry per CDR3 protein. The sample has some 1.1 million distinct CDR3 sequences; more than 30% are singletons. The sequencing input was blood. The receptors derive from a man aged 18 to 30 in good health.

The rearrangement links TRBV29-1 to TRBJ1-1; D ambiguous. Germline loops: CDR1 SQVTM, CDR2 ANQGSEA. This CDR3 is built from 13 residues. Trimming took 4 bases from V and 3 from J, leaving 12 bases between them. DNA for the CDR3: TGCAGCGTTGGAGTAGGGAGGGACACTGAAGCTTTCTTT. The encoded protein is CSVGVGRDTEAFF.

For this clonotype: The CDR3 carries no conserved terminal phenylalanine or tryptophan, so it likely arises from a read error. Because the CDR3's place on the DNA is in doubt, the DNA is left out and the CDR3 is given as listed by TCRdb. V is TRBV27 and J is TRBJ2-1; the table's D call of TRBD2 was not tested on the DNA. Germline CDR1 is MNHEY and CDR2 is SMNVEV (reference sequence). Ends included, the CDR3 has 22 residues. The CDR3 here is CASSLSLMRTSGGPSLTRSSSS.

For the CDR3, the DNA is TGTGCCATCAGCCAGGGATCTAATGAAAAACTGTTTTTT. Translation gives CAISQGSNEKLFF. V gene TRBV10-3 combines with J gene TRBJ1-4; D possibly corresponds to TRBD1 (5 bases). Trimming stripped 6 bases from V and 3 bases from J, with 8 bases between. Per the germline V gene, CDR1 is ENHRY and CDR2 is SYGVKD. The CDR3 is 13 residues long.

This clonotype was detected only a few times. This chain connects TRBV20-1 to TRBJ2-7, with TRBD2 as a possible D gene (5 bases). The germline V gene encodes CDR1 DFQATT and CDR2 SNEGSKA (reference sequence). Trimming removed 0 bases from V and 0 bases from J, with 12 bases in between. The CDR3 has 15 amino acids. The CDR3 DNA reads as TGCAGTGCTAGAGATGGGAGACCCAACTCCTACGAGCAGTACTTC. It encodes CSARDGRPNSYEQYF.

On this clonotype: A much larger clone lies one base from this, so it may be a read error. This chain links TRBV29-1 with TRBJ2-3; D is perhaps TRBD1 (6 bases). CDR3 length equals 14 residues. Germline V gene lookup returns CDR1 SQVTM and CDR2 ANQGSEA. The CDR3 reads CSASWGRRTDAQYF. CDR3 nucleotide sequence: TGCAGCGCCTCCTGGGGGCGCCGCACAGATGCGCAGTATTTT.

This clonotype was found a few times. V is TRBV2 and J is TRBJ2-4, with D maybe TRBD1 (7 bases). This CDR3 is 14 amino acids long. Germline loops: CDR1 SNHLY, CDR2 FYNNEI. V dropped 7 bases and J dropped 5 bases, with 15 bases sitting between them. The CDR3 nucleotides read TGTGCCAGCAATACACAGGGGAGGCAAAACATTCAGTACTTC. Translated: CASNTQGRQNIQYF.

V is TRBV12-3 or TRBV12-4 and J is TRBJ2-3; weak D call: TRBD1 (6 bases). This CDR3 region has 17 residues. V lost 6 bases and J lost 7, with 26 bases in between. DNA of the CDR3: TGTGCCAGCAGCCTCCTCCCCAGGACAGCCATACTAAATACGCAGTATTTT. This sequence encodes CASSLLPRTAILNTQYF.

The rearrangement links TRBV11-2 to TRBJ2-6; 11 positions match TRBD2. The CDR3 sequence is 18 residues long. The germline CDR1 and CDR2 sequences are SGHAT and FQNNGV. Unmatched junction bases numbered 5, after V lost 1 base and J lost 3 bases. The CDR3 DNA is TGTGCCAGCAGCTTAGCTAGCGGGGGGTTGTTTGGGGCCAACGTCCTGACTTTC. Translated: CASSLASGGLFGANVLTF. The whole variable domain, filled in from reference TRBV11-2 and TRBJ2-6, reads EAGVAQSPRYKIIEKRQSVAFWCNPISGHATLYWYQQILGQGPKLLIQFQNNGVVDDSQLPKDRFSAERLKGVDSTLKIQPAKLEDSAVYLCASSLASGGLFGANVLTFGAGSRLTVL.

This clonotype was detected only a few times. The chain links TRBV12-3 or TRBV12-4 to TRBJ2-3, with unresolved D. CDR3 length: 14 amino acids. The V and J ends lost 3 bases and 2 bases respectively, with 9 bases between them. The CDR3 nucleotides are TGTGCCAGCAGTTTTGACGGAACCACAGATACGCAGTATTTT. This sequence encodes CASSFDGTTDTQYF.